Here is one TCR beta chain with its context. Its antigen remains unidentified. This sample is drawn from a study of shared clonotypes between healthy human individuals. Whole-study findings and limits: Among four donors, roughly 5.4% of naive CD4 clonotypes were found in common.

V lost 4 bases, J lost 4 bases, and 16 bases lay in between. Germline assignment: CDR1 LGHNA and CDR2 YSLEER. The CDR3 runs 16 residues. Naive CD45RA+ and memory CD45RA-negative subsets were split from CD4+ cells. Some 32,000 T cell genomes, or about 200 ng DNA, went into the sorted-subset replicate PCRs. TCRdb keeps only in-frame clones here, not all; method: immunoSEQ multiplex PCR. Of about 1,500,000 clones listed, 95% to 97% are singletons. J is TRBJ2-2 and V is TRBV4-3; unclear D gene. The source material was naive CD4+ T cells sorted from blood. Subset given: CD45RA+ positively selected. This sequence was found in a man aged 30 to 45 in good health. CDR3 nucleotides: TGCGCCAGCAGCCTAAGAATAAGGAGTTCCACCGGGGAGCTGTTTTTT. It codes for CASSLRIRSSTGELFF.